What follows are 2 T cell receptor beta chains derived from one specimen sequenced in a study of T cell repertoires in cytomegalovirus infection. TCRdb called the reads again in MiXCR, with one record for every CDR3 protein. This sample yields 130,000 or so distinct CDR3 sequences, of which about 6% are seen a single time; about 20% belongs to the top ten. The specimen was PBMCs. The receptors shown here come from a human donor in good health (CMV status not recorded). Some clones in this sample may be carry-over from other donors' samples.

This clonotype has a count of ten or more. The rearrangement links TRBV7-8 to TRBJ1-1; D not certain. The CDR3 length is 13 residues. Germline assignment: CDR1 SGHVS and CDR2 FQNEAQ. Trimming took off 6 bases at V and 7 bases at J, with 15 bases between the two ends. Written as DNA, the CDR3 is TGTGCCAGCAGTCAAGAGGAGTACCATGAAGCTTTCTTT. Amino acids: CASSQEEYHEAFF.

This clonotype was observed at least ten times. The V call is TRBV20-1, the J call TRBJ2-3, with D perhaps matching TRBD2 (6 bases). CDR3 length: 17 residues. From germline, CDR1 is DFQATT and CDR2 SNEGSKA (reference sequence). V was pared by 2 bases and J by 2 bases, with 20 bases between. The CDR3 nucleotides read TGCAGTGCTAGATCAACCCGGGACTTTTTTTTCACAGATACGCAGTATTTT. Its translation: CSARSTRDFFFTDTQYF.